The following is a TCR beta chain sequence with its context. The CDR3 consists of 15 residues. CDR1 and CDR2 (germline): LNHNV, YYDKDF (reference sequence). The junction had 10 bases not matched to a gene; V was cut back by 3 bases and J by 6 bases. Produced via immunoSEQ multiplex PCR; TCRdb's table is partial and in-frame only. The table lists tens of thousands of clones, about 96% of them singletons. This entry comes from a study of technical replicates of blood from a handful of donors. The chain combines TRBV15 with TRBJ1-2, with TRBD1 matching over 7 bases. This TCR was recovered from a human donor in good health. Sequenced: T cells isolated from PBMCs. The CDR3 nucleotides are TGTGCCACCAGCAGCTCGAGGGACAGTTTGCATGGCTACACCTTC. The encoded protein is CATSSSRDSLHGYTF. Combining the CDR3 with reference TRBV15 and TRBJ1-2 gives the whole variable domain DAMVIQNPRYQVTQFGKPVTLSCSQTLNHNVMYWYQQKSSQAPKLLFHYYDKDFNNEADTPDNFQSRRPNTSFCFLDIRSPGLGDTAMYLCATSSSRDSLHGYTFGSGTRLTVV.